This section outlines one T cell receptor beta chain sequence together with its context. Its antigen is currently unknown. The V gene's germline CDR1 is DFQATT and CDR2 SNEGSKA (reference sequence). This CDR3 is 13 amino acids long. Trimming shortened V by 3 bases and J by 4 bases, and 10 bases separated the two germline ends. The sample belongs to a study of T-cell reconstitution after alpha-beta-depleted transplantation in children. General study results and limits: Reportedly, roughly two months post-transplant, alpha-beta T cells arose from several hundred expanded graft clones.

For TCRbeta, the library was prepared with unique molecular identifiers. TCRdb re-called the PCR reads with MiXCR, one entry per CDR3 protein. Seen here are about 980,000 distinct CDR3 sequences, about 31% observed once, and the top ten hold 28%. The sequence was collected from a boy under two years old who had a stem cell transplant for SCID, so the T cells may come from the graft donor. The source material was PBMCs, mostly from graft donor cells, sampled 360 days after TCRalphabeta/CD19-depleted stem cell transplant. The chain combines TRBV20-1 with TRBJ1-5; D gene uncertain. The CDR3 nucleotides are TGCAGTGCTAGCTCGTCGAGGAATCAGCCCCAGCATTTT. Its protein is CSASSSRNQPQHF.